This T cell receptor (beta chain) was found in a study of cytomegalovirus exposure and HLA in healthy donors. Study overall: Earlier, 100 million or so unique TCR beta sequences were recovered from about 170 million T cells by an analysis. Study observations and caveats: Later, an analysis showed that TCR beta chains associated with HLA were more clonally expanded than others that were equally common. Presence/absence analyses took donor sequencing depth as roughly uniform. Among TCR sequences, most were rare, though some public TCRs appeared in many donors.

CDR1 SGHDN and CDR2 FVKESK come from the germline V gene. V lost 4 bases and J lost 6; bases outside the gene matches: 5. The CDR3 loop spans 13 amino acids. In this sample, this clone turned up a few times. No antigen is known for it. The PCR contained 60 Vbeta and 13 Jbeta primers. Repertoires were generated with immunoSEQ multiplex PCR, while TCRdb's copy carries only in-frame clones and drops some. The sample lists tens of thousands of clones; more than 65% were seen once. The TCR sequence derives from a male donor in good health and CMV-seropositive. The chain is built from TRBV14 and TRBJ1-1; 7 bases map to TRBD1. Sample: PBMCs. The CDR3 DNA reads TGTGCCAGCAGCCCCTTGACAGGGTCTGAAGCTTTCTTT. It codes for CASSPLTGSEAFF.